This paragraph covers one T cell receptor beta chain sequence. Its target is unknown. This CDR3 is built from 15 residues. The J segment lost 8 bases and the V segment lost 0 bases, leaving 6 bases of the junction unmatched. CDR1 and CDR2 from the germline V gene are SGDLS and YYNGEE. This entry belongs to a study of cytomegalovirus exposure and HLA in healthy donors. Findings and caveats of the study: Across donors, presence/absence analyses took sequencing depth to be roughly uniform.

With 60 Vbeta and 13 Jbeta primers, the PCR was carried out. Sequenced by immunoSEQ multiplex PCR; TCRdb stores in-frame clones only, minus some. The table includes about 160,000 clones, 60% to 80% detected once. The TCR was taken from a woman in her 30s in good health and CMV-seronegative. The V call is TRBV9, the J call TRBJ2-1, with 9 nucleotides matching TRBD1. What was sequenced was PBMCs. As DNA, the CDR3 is TGTGCCAGCAGCGTAGCAGGACAGGGGTACGATGAGCAGTTCTTC. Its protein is CASSVAGQGYDEQFF.